The 18 T cell receptor beta chains given below trace back to one sample, sequenced in a study of T cell clonotyping in hematopoietic cell transplantation. Here immunoSEQ multiplex PCR was the method, and the copy in TCRdb shows in-frame clones only, minus some. This table has roughly 14,000 clones, 80% to 90% appearing once. The specimen was peripheral blood mononuclear cells. These receptors were collected from a woman aged 40-49 years in good health. Some clones in this sample may be carry-over from other donors' samples.

This clone appeared a few times. The CDR3 DNA reads TGTGCCAGCAGTTGGGGGTACGAGCAGTACTTC. Protein sequence: CASSWGYEQYF. The J gene is TRBJ2-7, the V gene TRBV27; D may be TRBD1 or TRBD2 (5 bases each). This CDR3 region has 11 residues. In germline, CDR1 is MNHEY, CDR2 SMNVEV (reference sequence). The V end was cut by 4 bases, the J end by 4 bases, with 5 bases between.

The rearrangement links TRBV28 to TRBJ1-5; 7 bases agree with TRBD1. Germline trimming cut 2 bases from V and 6 bases from J; bases unmatched to any gene: 7. The CDR3 sequence is 15 residues long. CDR1 and CDR2 (germline): MDHEN, SYDVKM. This chain's CDR3 is CASSLGGGLGQPQHF. In nucleotides, the CDR3 is TGTGCCAGCAGTTTAGGAGGGGGCCTCGGTCAGCCCCAGCATTTT. The full variable domain, rest sourced from reference TRBV28 and TRBJ1-5, is DVKVTQSSRYLVKRTGEKVFLECVQDMDHENMFWYRQDPGLGLRLIYFSYDVKMKEKGDIPEGYSVSREKKERFSLILESASTNQTSMYLCASSLGGGLGQPQHFGDGTRLSIL.

The genes are TRBV29-1 and TRBJ1-1; D unclear. V was shortened by 5 bases and J by 2 bases, with 9 bases between the two germline ends. CDR1 SQVTM and CDR2 ANQGSEA come from the germline V gene. The CDR3 is 12 residues long. CDR3 region: CSVLDRNTEAFF. In DNA, the CDR3 is TGCAGCGTTCTTGACCGTAACACTGAAGCTTTCTTT.

The chain has TRBV11-2 and TRBJ2-5; 13 positions match TRBD2. The trim removed 5 bases at V and 4 bases at J, leaving 4 bases unmatched. The CDR3 is made up of 15 amino acids. Germline CDR1 SGHAT, CDR2 FQNNGV. CDR3 in amino acids: CASSARTSGGETQYF. CDR3 nucleotide sequence: TGTGCCAGCAGCGCTAGGACTAGCGGGGGAGAGACCCAGTACTTC.

The chain links TRBV19 to TRBJ2-6; 7 bases match TRBD1. Germline V gene sequence: CDR1 LNHDA, CDR2 SQIVND (reference sequence). The CDR3 is 18 residues long. Germline trimming cut 1 base from V and 1 base from J; bases unmatched to any gene: 7. CDR3 in amino acids: CASSIVAGGLSGANVLTF. The DNA of the CDR3 is TGTGCCAGTAGTATAGTTGCAGGGGGTTTATCTGGGGCCAACGTCCTGACTTTC.

The chain uses TRBV9 and TRBJ1-2; D possibly corresponds to TRBD1 (6 bases). The germline gives CDR1 SGDLS, CDR2 YYNGEE. The CDR3 has 12 amino acids. With 6 bases removed from V and 1 base from J, the gap between germline ends came to 7 bases. The DNA of the CDR3 is TGTGCCAGCAACAGGGATAACTATGGCTACACCTTC. Protein: CASNRDNYGYTF.

The chain has TRBV6-5 and TRBJ1-5, with D possibly being TRBD1 (5 bases). Germline V CDR1 and CDR2: MNHEY, SVGAGI. The germline V and J ends were trimmed by 2 bases and 4 bases, with 9 bases remaining between them. This CDR3 region has 14 residues. CDR3 nucleotide sequence: TGTGCCAGCAGTTACAGGGCAGGGAATCAGCCCCAGCATTTT. This sequence encodes CASSYRAGNQPQHF.

The V gene is TRBV7-2, the J gene TRBJ1-1; D unresolved. Per germline, CDR1 SGHTA and CDR2 FQGNSA. The V and J ends lost 6 bases and 2 bases respectively, with 10 bases between them. This CDR3 is built from 13 residues. DNA for the CDR3: TGTGCCAGCAGAACCGACAAAAACACTGAAGCTTTCTTT. Encoded protein: CASRTDKNTEAFF.

V is TRBV30 and J is TRBJ2-2; TRBD2 matches at 9 bases. The germline V gene encodes CDR1 GTSNPN and CDR2 SVGIG (reference sequence). The CDR3 totals 16 residues. Trimming removed 1 base from V and 1 base from J; junction bases left unmatched: 4. In DNA form, the CDR3 reads TGTGCCTGGAGTGGGCTAGCGGGGAGGAACACCGGGGAGCTGTTTTTT. This sequence encodes CAWSGLAGRNTGELFF. Complete variable domain (other parts from reference TRBV30 and TRBJ2-2): SQTIHQWPATLVQPVGSPLSLECTVEGTSNPNLYWYRQAAGRGLQLLFYSVGIGQISSEVPQNLSASRPQDRQFILSSKKLLLSDSGFYLCAWSGLAGRNTGELFFGEGSRLTVL.

The CDR3 bases are TGCGCCAGCAGCCTGGGGTTGGGGGCCAACGTCCTGACTTTC. It translates to CASSLGLGANVLTF. This sequence joins TRBV4-3 and TRBJ2-6, with D unclear. The CDR3 covers 14 residues. The V gene lost 4 bases and the J gene lost 4 bases, with 8 bases spanning the gap. Germline lookup yields CDR1 LGHNA and CDR2 YSLEER.

As concerns this clone: A read error may produce the germline difference seen at one junction end. The V call is TRBV7-2, the J call TRBJ2-3; D is unresolved. The CDR3 spans 13 residues. CDR1 and CDR2 (germline): SGHTA, FQGNSA. CDR3 sequence: CASSVAGADTQYF. In DNA, the CDR3 is TGTGCCAGCAGCGTAGCCGGAGCAGATACGCAGTATTTT.

This clone was seen a handful of times. The CDR3 protein is CAWMLEGYEQYF. In DNA, the CDR3 is TGTGCCTGGATGCTAGAGGGCTACGAGCAGTACTTC. This sequence joins TRBV30 and TRBJ2-7, with D possibly matching TRBD2 (5 bases). CDR1 and CDR2 from the germline V gene are GTSNPN and SVGIG (reference sequence). CDR3 length: 12 residues. V was pared by 4 bases and J by 3 bases, with 10 bases between.

The V and J genes are TRBV11-3 and TRBJ2-3; unclear D gene. Germline loops: CDR1 SGHNT, CDR2 YENEEA. This CDR3 contains 12 residues. Trimming removed 0 bases at V and 4 bases at J, with 2 bases between. In nucleotides, the CDR3 is TGTGCCAGCAGCTTAGAACCAGATACGCAGTATTTT. Protein: CASSLEPDTQYF.

This clone was seen just once. The rearrangement joins TRBV11-3 to TRBJ2-1; a possible D gene is TRBD2 (5 bases). The germline V gene encodes CDR1 SGHNT and CDR2 YENEEA. V lost 0 bases and J 8 bases, leaving 11 bases between the germline ends. The CDR3 is made up of 14 amino acids. The CDR3 DNA reads as TGTGCCAGCAGCTTAGATTATGGAGGCTATGAGCAGTTCTTC. The encoded protein is CASSLDYGGYEQFF.

This chain uses TRBV5-6 with TRBJ2-7, with TRBD1 matching over 8 bases. V shed 6 bases, J shed 2 bases, and the junction held 7 bases outside the gene matches. Germline V gene sequence: CDR1 SGHDT, CDR2 YYEEEE. The CDR3 runs to 14 residues. DNA for the CDR3: TGTGCCAGCATCAAACAGGGGGTCCCCTACGAGCAGTACTTC. This gives the protein CASIKQGVPYEQYF. The full variable domain, with the rest looked up from reference TRBV5-6 and TRBJ2-7, is DAGVTQSPTHLIKTRGQQVTLRCSPKSGHDTVSWYQQALGQGPQFIFQYYEEEERQRGNFPDRFSGHQFPNYSSELNVNALLLGDSALYLCASIKQGVPYEQYFGPGTRLTVT.

The chain uses TRBV7-9 and TRBJ2-1, with TRBD2 matching 7 bases. This CDR3 comprises 18 residues. J was trimmed by 0 bases and V by 5 bases; bases with no gene match: 13. The V gene's germline CDR1 is SEHNR and CDR2 FQNEAQ (reference sequence). CDR3 loop: CASSPQTPAGSSYNEQFF. The CDR3 nucleotides read TGTGCCAGCAGCCCGCAGACACCAGCGGGGAGCTCCTACAATGAGCAGTTCTTC. The variable domain in full, with the rest retrieved from reference TRBV7-9 and TRBJ2-1, is DTGVSQNPRHKITKRGQNVTFRCDPISEHNRLYWYRQTLGQGPEFLTYFQNEAQLEKSRLLSDRFSAERPKGSFSTLEIQRTEQGDSAMYLCASSPQTPAGSSYNEQFFGPGTRLTVL.

V usage is TRBV4-2 and J usage is TRBJ2-7; D remains ambiguous. Germline V CDR1 and CDR2: LGHNA, YNFKEQ. This CDR3 is built from 14 residues. V lost 8 bases and J 1 base, leaving 15 bases between the germline ends. CDR3 in DNA: TGTGCCAGCCGGCCAGGTACTACATCCTACGAGCAGTACTTC. It translates to CASRPGTTSYEQYF.

On this clone itself: Germline and junction disagree at one end, which may indicate a read error. V gene TRBV7-7 combines with J gene TRBJ2-5; a weak D match, TRBD1 (5 bases). This CDR3 has 14 amino acids. Per the germline V gene, CDR1 is SSHAT and CDR2 is FNYEAQ (reference sequence). The CDR3: CASSPQGFQETQYF. The CDR3 region has the DNA TGTGCTAGCAGCCCTCAGGGCTTCCAAGAGACCCAGTACTTC.